In its sample, the clone carrying this T cell receptor (beta chain) was seen many times. Its antigen is unknown. TCRdb fed the 5' RACE reads into MiXCR, producing one record per CDR3 protein. This table has around 340,000 distinct CDR3 sequences, roughly 15% appearing once. The sample originates from a study of T-cell memory formation after mild COVID-19. V gave up 0 bases and J gave up 0 bases; unmatched junction bases: 3. CDR3 length: 17 amino acids. In germline, CDR1 is SGHVS, CDR2 FNYEAQ. General study findings and limits: Clones shrinking from day 15 to 85 showed even CD4/CD8 mixes; later expanders tilted CD4+. Second-wave clones peaking on day 37 lacked confirmed SARS-CoV-2 specificity.

This chain uses TRBV7-6 with TRBJ2-2; 8 positions agree with TRBD2. The TCR comes from a man aged 18 to 35 who had mild COVID-19 (a few samples of this study predate the infection). Cell type and time point are not known. Sample: PBMCs or a T cell subset sorted from them (not recorded which). The CDR3 is CASSLAGGAANTGELFF. CDR3 coding DNA: TGTGCCAGCAGCTTAGCCGGGGGGGCCGCGAACACCGGGGAGCTGTTTTTT.